Below, one T cell receptor (beta chain) is given with its context. The germline gives CDR1 LGHNA, CDR2 YNFKEQ. Germline trimming cut 1 base from V and 7 bases from J; bases unmatched to any gene: 7. The CDR3 is 16 residues long. The data were obtained in a study of T cell clonotyping in hematopoietic cell transplantation. The repertoire was sequenced with immunoSEQ multiplex PCR; TCRdb's copy has only in-frame clones and lacks some. The sample has about 12,000 clones, less than 60% seen once. Material for sequencing was peripheral blood mononuclear cells. This sequence joins TRBV4-2 and TRBJ1-2; 12 bases match TRBD1. This sequence was found in a man aged 45-60 years in good health. Some clones in this sample may be carry-over from other donors' samples. The CDR3 DNA reads as TGTGCCAGCAGCCAAGTAGGGGGACAGGGGGCTAGTGGCTACACCTTC. Protein sequence: CASSQVGGQGASGYTF.